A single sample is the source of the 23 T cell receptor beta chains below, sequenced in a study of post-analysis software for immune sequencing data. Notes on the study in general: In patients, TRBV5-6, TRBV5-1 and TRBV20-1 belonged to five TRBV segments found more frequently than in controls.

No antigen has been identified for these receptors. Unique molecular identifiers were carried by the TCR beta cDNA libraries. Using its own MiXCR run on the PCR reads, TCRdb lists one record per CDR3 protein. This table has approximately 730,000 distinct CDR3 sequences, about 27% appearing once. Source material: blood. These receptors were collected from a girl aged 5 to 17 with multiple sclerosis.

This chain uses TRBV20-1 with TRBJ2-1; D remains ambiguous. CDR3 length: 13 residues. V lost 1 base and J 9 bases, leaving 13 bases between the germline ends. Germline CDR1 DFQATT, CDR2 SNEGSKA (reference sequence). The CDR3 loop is CSARGKSSSEQFF. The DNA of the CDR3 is TGCAGTGCTAGAGGGAAGAGCAGCAGTGAGCAGTTCTTC.

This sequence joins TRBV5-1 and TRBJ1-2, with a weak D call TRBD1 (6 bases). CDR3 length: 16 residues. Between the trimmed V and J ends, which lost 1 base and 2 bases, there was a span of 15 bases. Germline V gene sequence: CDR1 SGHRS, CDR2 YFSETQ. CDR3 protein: CASSLLGTSRNYGYTF. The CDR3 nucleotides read TGCGCCAGCAGCTTGTTGGGGACATCGAGAAACTATGGCTACACCTTC.

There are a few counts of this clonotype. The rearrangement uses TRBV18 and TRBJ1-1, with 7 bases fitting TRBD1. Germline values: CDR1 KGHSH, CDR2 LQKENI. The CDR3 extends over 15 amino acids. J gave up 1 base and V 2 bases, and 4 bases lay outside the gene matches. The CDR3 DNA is TGTGCCAGCTCACCATATTGGACAGGGAACACTGAAGCTTTCTTT. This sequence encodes CASSPYWTGNTEAFF.

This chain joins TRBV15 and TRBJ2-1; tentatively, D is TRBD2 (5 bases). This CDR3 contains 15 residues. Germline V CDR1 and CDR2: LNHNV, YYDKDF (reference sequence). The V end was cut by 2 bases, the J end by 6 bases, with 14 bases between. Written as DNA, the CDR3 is TGTGCCACCAGCAGACGGGGTCCAAAGGGCAATGAGCAGTTCTTC. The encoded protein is CATSRRGPKGNEQFF.

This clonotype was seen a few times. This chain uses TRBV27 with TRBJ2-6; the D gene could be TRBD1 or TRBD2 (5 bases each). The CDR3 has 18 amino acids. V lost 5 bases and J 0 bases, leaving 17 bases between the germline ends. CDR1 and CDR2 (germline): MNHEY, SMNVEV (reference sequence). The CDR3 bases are TGTGCCAGCAGTCCAAAACCGGGACGGAGCTCTGGGGCCAACGTCCTGACTTTC. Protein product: CASSPKPGRSSGANVLTF.

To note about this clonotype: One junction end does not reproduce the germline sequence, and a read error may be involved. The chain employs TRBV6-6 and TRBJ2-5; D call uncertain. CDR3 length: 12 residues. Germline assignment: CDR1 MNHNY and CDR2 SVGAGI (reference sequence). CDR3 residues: CAGSYGEETQYF. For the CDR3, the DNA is TGTGCCGGCAGTTACGGTGAGGAGACCCAGTACTTC.

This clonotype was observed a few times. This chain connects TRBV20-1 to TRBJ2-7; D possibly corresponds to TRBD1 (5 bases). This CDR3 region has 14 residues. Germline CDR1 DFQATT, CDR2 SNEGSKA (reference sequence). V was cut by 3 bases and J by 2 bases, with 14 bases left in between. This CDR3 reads CSARAYRPPYEQYF. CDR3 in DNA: TGCAGTGCTAGGGCCTACAGGCCCCCCTACGAGCAGTACTTC.

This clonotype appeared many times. The CDR3 DNA follows: TGTGCCAGCAGTTTCTCTAGCAGCAATGAGCAGTTCTTC. Translation gives CASSFSSSNEQFF. V usage is TRBV6-5 and J usage is TRBJ2-1; the D gene is possibly TRBD2 (5 bases). The germline CDR1 and CDR2 sequences are MNHEY and SVGAGI. Between the trimmed V and J ends, which lost 4 bases and 6 bases, there was a span of 10 bases. This CDR3 spans 13 amino acids.

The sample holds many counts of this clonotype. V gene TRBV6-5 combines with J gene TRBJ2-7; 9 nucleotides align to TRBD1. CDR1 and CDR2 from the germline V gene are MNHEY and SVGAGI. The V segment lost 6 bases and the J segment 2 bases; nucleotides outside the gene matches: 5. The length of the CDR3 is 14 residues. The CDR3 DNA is TGTGCCAGCAGACCAGGGACAGGGCCCTACGAGCAGTACTTC. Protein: CASRPGTGPYEQYF.

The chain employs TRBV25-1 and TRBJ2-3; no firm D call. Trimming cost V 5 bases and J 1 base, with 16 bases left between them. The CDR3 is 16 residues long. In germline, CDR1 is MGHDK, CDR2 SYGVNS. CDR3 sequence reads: CASSPQAPAGTDTQYF. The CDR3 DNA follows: TGTGCCAGCAGTCCCCAGGCACCAGCTGGCACAGATACGCAGTATTTT.

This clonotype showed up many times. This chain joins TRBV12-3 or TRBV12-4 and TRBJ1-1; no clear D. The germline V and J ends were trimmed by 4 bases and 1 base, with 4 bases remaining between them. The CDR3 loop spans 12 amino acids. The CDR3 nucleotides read TGTGCCAGCAGTTCGGGGAACACTGAAGCTTTCTTT. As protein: CASSSGNTEAFF.

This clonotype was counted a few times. The CDR3 coding sequence is TGCAGCGTTGAATCCACCGGGACAGGGGGCGGCGAGCAGTACTTC. It codes for CSVESTGTGGGEQYF. This chain uses TRBV29-1 with TRBJ2-7, with TRBD1 matching over 12 bases. Germline V gene lookup returns CDR1 SQVTM and CDR2 ANQGSEA. V lost 2 bases to trimming and J lost 6 bases; unmatched junction nucleotides: 8. The CDR3 totals 15 residues.

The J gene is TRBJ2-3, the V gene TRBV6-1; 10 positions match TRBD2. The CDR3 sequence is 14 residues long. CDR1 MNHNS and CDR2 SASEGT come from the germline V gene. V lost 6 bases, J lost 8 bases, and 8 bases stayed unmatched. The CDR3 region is CASRGTSELATQYF. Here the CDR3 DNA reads TGTGCCAGCAGAGGGACTAGCGAACTTGCTACGCAGTATTTT.

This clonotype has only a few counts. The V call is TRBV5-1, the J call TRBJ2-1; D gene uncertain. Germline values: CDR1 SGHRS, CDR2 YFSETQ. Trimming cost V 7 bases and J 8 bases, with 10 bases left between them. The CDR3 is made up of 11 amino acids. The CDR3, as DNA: TGCGCCAGCGGAATCGCGGATGAGCAGTTCTTC. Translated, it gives CASGIADEQFF.

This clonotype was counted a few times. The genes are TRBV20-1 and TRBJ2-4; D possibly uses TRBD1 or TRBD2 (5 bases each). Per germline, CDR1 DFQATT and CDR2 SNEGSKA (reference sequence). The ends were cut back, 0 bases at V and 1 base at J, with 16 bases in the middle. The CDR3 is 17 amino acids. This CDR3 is CSARDRGVLSAKNIQYF. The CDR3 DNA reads TGCAGTGCTAGAGATCGAGGGGTCCTATCGGCCAAAAACATTCAGTACTTC.

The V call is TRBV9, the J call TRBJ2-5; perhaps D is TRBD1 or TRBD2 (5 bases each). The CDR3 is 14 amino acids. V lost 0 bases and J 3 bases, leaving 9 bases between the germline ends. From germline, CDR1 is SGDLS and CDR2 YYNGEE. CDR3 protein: CASSVGDGKETQYF. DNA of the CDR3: TGTGCCAGCAGCGTAGGGGACGGGAAAGAGACCCAGTACTTC.

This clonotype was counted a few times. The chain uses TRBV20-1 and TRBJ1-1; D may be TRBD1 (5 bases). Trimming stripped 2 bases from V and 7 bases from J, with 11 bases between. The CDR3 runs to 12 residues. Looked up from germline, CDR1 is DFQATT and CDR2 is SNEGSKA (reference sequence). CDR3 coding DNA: TGCAGTGCTAGATTCCGGGGCAGTGAAGCTTTCTTT. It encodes CSARFRGSEAFF.

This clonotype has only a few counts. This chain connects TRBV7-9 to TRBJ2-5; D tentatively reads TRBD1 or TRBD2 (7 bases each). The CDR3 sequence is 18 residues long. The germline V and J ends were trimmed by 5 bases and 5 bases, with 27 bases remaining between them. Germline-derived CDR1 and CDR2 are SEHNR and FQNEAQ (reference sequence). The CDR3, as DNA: TGTGCCAGCAGCCTAGACAGGGCGTCTCCAGCGGGGTTGGAGACCCAGTACTTC. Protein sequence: CASSLDRASPAGLETQYF.

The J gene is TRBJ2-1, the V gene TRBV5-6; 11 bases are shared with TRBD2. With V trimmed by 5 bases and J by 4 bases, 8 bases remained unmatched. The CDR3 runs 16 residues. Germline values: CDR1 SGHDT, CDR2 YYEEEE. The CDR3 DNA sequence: TGTGCCAGCAGAACCGTAGCGGGGGGGCCTTACAATGAGCAGTTCTTC. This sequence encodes CASRTVAGGPYNEQFF.

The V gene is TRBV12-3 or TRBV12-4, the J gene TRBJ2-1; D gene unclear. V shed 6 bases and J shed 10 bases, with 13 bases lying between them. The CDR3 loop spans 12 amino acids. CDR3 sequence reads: CASSPGVGEQFF. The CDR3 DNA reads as TGTGCCAGCAGCCCCGGAGTCGGCGAGCAGTTCTTC.

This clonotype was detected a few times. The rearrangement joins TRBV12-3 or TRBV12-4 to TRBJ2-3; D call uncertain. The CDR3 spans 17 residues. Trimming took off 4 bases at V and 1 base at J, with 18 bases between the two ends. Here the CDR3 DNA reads TGTGCCAGCAGTTCTACCAGACGGATGCCTGGCACAGATACGCAGTATTTT. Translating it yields CASSSTRRMPGTDTQYF.

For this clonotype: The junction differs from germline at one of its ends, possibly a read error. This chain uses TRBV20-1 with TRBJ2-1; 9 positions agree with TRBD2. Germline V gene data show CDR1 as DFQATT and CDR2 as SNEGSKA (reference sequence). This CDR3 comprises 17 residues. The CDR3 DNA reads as TGCAGTGCCAGAGGGGTGCCTAGCGGGACCTCGGTGGATGAGCAGTTCTTC. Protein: CSARGVPSGTSVDEQFF.

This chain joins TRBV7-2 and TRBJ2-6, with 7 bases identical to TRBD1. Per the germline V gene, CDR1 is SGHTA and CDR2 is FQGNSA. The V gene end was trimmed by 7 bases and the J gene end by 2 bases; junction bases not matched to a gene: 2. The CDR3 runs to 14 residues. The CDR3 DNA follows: TGTGCCAGCACCGGGACAGCTGGGGCCAACGTCCTGACTTTC. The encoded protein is CASTGTAGANVLTF.